These 18 T cell receptor beta chains originate from one sample sequenced in a study of regulatory T cells in long-lasting Graves disease. Time point denoted: persistent/refractory GD, antithyroid drugs over 5 years with positive TRAb. Extracted PBMC RNA gave rise to the TCR library. According to the study, TCR beta libraries were built with iRepertoire HTBI primers and CDR3-region Arm-PCR. TCRdb ran MiXCR on the multiplex PCR reads and lists one entry per CDR3 protein. The sample lists about 470,000 distinct CDR3 sequences, roughly 20% occurring once. The sequences come from peripheral blood mononuclear cells (PBMCs), collected when the disease was refractory, from a patient treated with antithyroid drugs. The receptors come from a female donor with Graves disease.

V and J are TRBV13 and TRBJ1-1; maybe TRBD1 (5 bases). This CDR3 is built from 14 residues. Trimming pared 5 bases from V and 3 bases from J, leaving 13 bases between. Germline CDR1 reads PRHDT; CDR2 reads FYEKMQ (reference sequence). The CDR3 DNA reads TGTGCCAGCAGCGTTTACGGGGCGGACACTGAAGCTTTCTTT. Amino acids: CASSVYGADTEAFF.

The rearrangement uses TRBV11-2 and TRBJ2-1; D gene uncertain. The CDR3 extends over 13 amino acids. Germline V CDR1 and CDR2: SGHAT, FQNNGV. The V and J ends lost 6 bases and 9 bases respectively, with 15 bases between them. The CDR3 region has the DNA TGTGCCAGCAGTTTATCCCTTAGCCTTGAGCAGTTCTTC. Protein product: CASSLSLSLEQFF. The complete variable domain, with remaining parts taken from reference TRBV11-2 and TRBJ2-1, reads EAGVAQSPRYKIIEKRQSVAFWCNPISGHATLYWYQQILGQGPKLLIQFQNNGVVDDSQLPKDRFSAERLKGVDSTLKIQPAKLEDSAVYLCASSLSLSLEQFFGPGTRLTVL.

Comments on this clonotype: One end of the junction varies from germline; a read error may be responsible. J is TRBJ2-7 and V is TRBV19; TRBD1 aligns across 8 bases. The CDR3 has 15 amino acids. CDR1 and CDR2 from the germline V gene are LNHDA and SQIVND (reference sequence). In nucleotides, the CDR3 is TGTGTCAGTAGTCTGAGGGACAGGCCTCCCTACGAGCAGTACTTC. Protein product: CVSSLRDRPPYEQYF.

About this clonotype: A single base separates this from a much larger clone, so it may be a read error. Because it lacks the conserved phenylalanine or tryptophan at the end, this CDR3 is likely a read error. In nucleotides, the CDR3 is TGCAGCGTTGTAGAACAGGGGGATCAGCCCCAGCATTAT. It translates to CSVVEQGDQPQHY. V is TRBV29-1 and J is TRBJ1-5; TRBD1 agrees at 8 bases. This CDR3 is 13 amino acids long. Germline loops: CDR1 SQVTM, CDR2 ANQGSEA. The J segment lost 5 bases and the V segment lost 4 bases, leaving 4 bases of the junction unmatched.

In its sample, this clonotype was seen many times. The rearrangement joins TRBV11-2 to TRBJ1-1; possible D gene TRBD1, 5 bases. V lost 4 bases and J lost 3, with 18 bases in between. The germline gives CDR1 SGHAT, CDR2 FQNNGV. The CDR3 is 16 amino acids. CDR3: CASSSPPTAWDTEAFF. The CDR3 DNA follows: TGTGCCAGCAGCTCCCCCCCGACAGCCTGGGACACTGAAGCTTTCTTT.

This clonotype has ten or more counts. V and J are TRBV28 and TRBJ2-2; no definite D call. V dropped 6 bases and J dropped 0 bases, with 14 bases sitting between them. Germline CDR1 MDHEN, CDR2 SYDVKM. CDR3 length: 16 residues. CDR3 nucleotides: TGTGCCAGCAGCTCCGGACGGAACGCGAACACCGGGGAGCTGTTTTTT. This gives the protein CASSSGRNANTGELFF.

In this sample, this clonotype turned up many times. The V gene is TRBV12-3 or TRBV12-4, the J gene TRBJ2-7; D is perhaps TRBD1 (6 bases). The CDR3 consists of 14 residues. The germline V and J ends were trimmed by 9 bases and 2 bases, with 17 bases remaining between them. The DNA of the CDR3 is TGTGCCAGTCTCTCGGGACAAAAAACCTACGAGCAGTACTTC. This gives the protein CASLSGQKTYEQYF.

There are many counts of this clonotype. J is TRBJ1-1 and V is TRBV6-1; D is possibly TRBD1 (5 bases). Germline V CDR1 and CDR2: MNHNS, SASEGT. V lost 8 bases, J lost 5 bases, and 9 bases lay in between. This CDR3 is built from 11 residues. CDR3 amino acids: CASLGGTEAFF. CDR3 nucleotide sequence: TGTGCCAGCCTCGGGGGGACTGAAGCTTTCTTT.

The chain couples TRBV19 to TRBJ2-7; TRBD2 matches 10 bases. The CDR3 extends over 16 amino acids. Germline-derived CDR1 and CDR2 are LNHDA and SQIVND (reference sequence). Trimming cost V 5 bases and J 0 bases; bases outside gene matches: 7. The CDR3 spells CASSPSLAGVSYEQYF. CDR3 DNA sequence: TGTGCCAGTAGTCCGAGTCTAGCGGGAGTCTCCTACGAGCAGTACTTC.

The sample holds many counts of this clonotype. The rearrangement links TRBV12-3 or TRBV12-4 to TRBJ2-5, with a tentative D call TRBD2 (6 bases). The CDR3 is made up of 15 amino acids. The V end was cut by 6 bases, the J end by 4 bases, with 18 bases between. The CDR3 DNA is TGTGCCAGCAGCCGCGGGGCAGGGATCCGAGAGACCCAGTACTTC. It encodes CASSRGAGIRETQYF.

This clonotype came up many times. J is TRBJ2-4 and V is TRBV7-9; 8 positions match TRBD1. The CDR3 runs 17 residues. Germline CDR1 and CDR2: SEHNR and FQNEAQ (reference sequence). The V and J ends lost 5 bases and 1 base, in that order; junction bases with no gene match: 10. DNA of the CDR3: TGTGCCAGCAGCGCGAGACGGACAGGGCACGCCAAAAACATTCAGTACTTC. Translating gives CASSARRTGHAKNIQYF.

This rearrangement joins TRBV20-1 to TRBJ2-7; TRBD2 agrees at 12 bases. The CDR3 loop spans 19 amino acids. Germline V gene lookup returns CDR1 DFQATT and CDR2 SNEGSKA (reference sequence). Trimming cost V 6 bases and J 1 base; bases outside gene matches: 19. This CDR3 reads CSATFSTSGRTGSSYEQYF. The CDR3 DNA follows: TGCAGTGCCACCTTTTCTACTAGCGGGAGGACCGGGTCATCCTACGAGCAGTACTTC.

This clonotype was counted many times. V usage is TRBV28 and J usage is TRBJ1-1; possible D gene TRBD1, 5 bases. The CDR3 is made up of 13 amino acids. Germline-derived CDR1 and CDR2 are MDHEN and SYDVKM. The V gene lost 10 bases and the J gene lost 2 bases, with 14 bases spanning the gap. The CDR3 spells CATAGGSNTEAFF. CDR3 bases: TGTGCCACCGCCGGGGGATCCAACACTGAAGCTTTCTTT.

The rearrangement uses TRBV5-5 and TRBJ2-7, with D perhaps assigned TRBD1 or TRBD2 (5 bases each). V was cut by 4 bases and J by 5 bases, with 19 bases left in between. This CDR3 has 15 residues. CDR1 and CDR2 from the germline V gene are SGHKS and YYEKEE (reference sequence). The CDR3: CASSPIGTDPHEQYF. DNA of the CDR3: TGTGCCAGCAGCCCAATAGGGACGGACCCTCACGAGCAGTACTTC.

This clonotype was seen many times. The gene calls are TRBV6-1 and TRBJ2-7; tentatively, D is TRBD1 (6 bases). Germline lookup yields CDR1 MNHNS and CDR2 SASEGT. Trimming cost V 4 bases and J 3 bases, with 13 bases left between them. The CDR3 runs 14 residues. CDR3 in DNA: TGTGCCAGCAGTGCCGGGACATTATTCTACGAGCAGTACTTC. Translating it yields CASSAGTLFYEQYF.

This clonotype showed up many times. This chain uses TRBV15 with TRBJ2-5; tentatively, D is TRBD1 (6 bases). Germline lookup yields CDR1 LNHNV and CDR2 YYDKDF (reference sequence). Trimming shortened V by 2 bases and J by 5 bases, and 9 bases separated the two germline ends. This CDR3 is built from 13 residues. The CDR3 loop reads CATSRRTVETQYF. In DNA, the CDR3 is TGTGCCACCAGCAGACGGACAGTGGAGACCCAGTACTTC.

Ten or more counts support this clonotype. The J gene is TRBJ1-1, the V gene TRBV10-3; tentative D call: TRBD1 (6 bases). The CDR3 loop spans 13 amino acids. Germline lookup yields CDR1 ENHRY and CDR2 SYGVKD. Trimming took off 2 bases at V and 4 bases at J, with 8 bases between the two ends. The chain's CDR3 is CAISERGGTEAFF. The CDR3 DNA reads as TGTGCCATCAGTGAGCGAGGGGGCACTGAAGCTTTCTTT.

A few counts support this clonotype. CDR3: CASSPLRASGSSYEQYF. CDR3 DNA: TGTGCCAGCAGTCCCCTCCGGGCTAGCGGGAGCTCCTACGAGCAGTACTTC. The chain is built from TRBV27 and TRBJ2-7; 10 positions match TRBD2. Trimming removed 5 bases from V and 0 bases from J; junction bases left unmatched: 10. Per germline, CDR1 MNHEY and CDR2 SMNVEV (reference sequence). The CDR3 covers 17 residues.